This T cell receptor beta chain was documented in a study of metastatic and nonmetastatic thyroid tumors. V lost 0 bases, J lost 4 bases, and 9 bases lay in between. The CDR3 sequence is 14 residues long. The V gene's germline CDR1 is MNHNY and CDR2 SVGAGI (reference sequence). By sample share, this clone is medium-sized (0.01 to 0.1%). Every patient underwent thyroid surgery untreated. How the authors handled the data: A classifier for distant metastasis in papillary thyroid cancer was constructed using CDR3 differences observed across clinicopathological groups. TCRdb reanalyzed the PCR reads with MiXCR. For this entry, the V and J calls and clone size follow TCRdb and not the study's own pipeline. This sample has some 52,000 clones, with about 15% found just once.

The chain has TRBV6-6 and TRBJ1-2, with D perhaps matching TRBD1 (6 bases). Sequenced sample: blood. The receptor was isolated from a female donor with papillary thyroid cancer or a benign thyroid nodule (not recorded which). Some clones in this sample may be carry-over from other donors' samples. The CDR3 nucleotides read TGTGCCAGCAGTTACTCACCCAGGGGCTATGGCTACACCTTC. Encoded protein: CASSYSPRGYGYTF.